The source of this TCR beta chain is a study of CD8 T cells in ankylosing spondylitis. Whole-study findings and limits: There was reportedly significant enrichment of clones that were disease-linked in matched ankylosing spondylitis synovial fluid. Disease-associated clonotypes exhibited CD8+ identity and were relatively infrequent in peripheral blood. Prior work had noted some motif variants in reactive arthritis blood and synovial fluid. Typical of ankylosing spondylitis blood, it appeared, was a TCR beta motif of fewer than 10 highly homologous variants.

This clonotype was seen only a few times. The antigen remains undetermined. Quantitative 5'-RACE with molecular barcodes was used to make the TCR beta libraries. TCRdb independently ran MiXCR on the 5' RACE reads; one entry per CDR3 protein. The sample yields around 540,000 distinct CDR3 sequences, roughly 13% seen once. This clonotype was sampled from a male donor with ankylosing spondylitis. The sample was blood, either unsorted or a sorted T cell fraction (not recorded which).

Here the CDR3 reads CASSFTGQGAAQPQHF. CDR3 nucleotides: TGTGCCAGCAGCTTCACGGGACAGGGGGCCGCGCAGCCCCAGCATTTT. The rearrangement links TRBV5-4 to TRBJ1-5; TRBD1 matches at 12 bases. Trimming cost V 2 bases and J 7 bases; bases outside gene matches: 7. The CDR3 is 16 amino acids. Germline CDR1 reads SGHNT; CDR2 reads YYREEE (reference sequence).